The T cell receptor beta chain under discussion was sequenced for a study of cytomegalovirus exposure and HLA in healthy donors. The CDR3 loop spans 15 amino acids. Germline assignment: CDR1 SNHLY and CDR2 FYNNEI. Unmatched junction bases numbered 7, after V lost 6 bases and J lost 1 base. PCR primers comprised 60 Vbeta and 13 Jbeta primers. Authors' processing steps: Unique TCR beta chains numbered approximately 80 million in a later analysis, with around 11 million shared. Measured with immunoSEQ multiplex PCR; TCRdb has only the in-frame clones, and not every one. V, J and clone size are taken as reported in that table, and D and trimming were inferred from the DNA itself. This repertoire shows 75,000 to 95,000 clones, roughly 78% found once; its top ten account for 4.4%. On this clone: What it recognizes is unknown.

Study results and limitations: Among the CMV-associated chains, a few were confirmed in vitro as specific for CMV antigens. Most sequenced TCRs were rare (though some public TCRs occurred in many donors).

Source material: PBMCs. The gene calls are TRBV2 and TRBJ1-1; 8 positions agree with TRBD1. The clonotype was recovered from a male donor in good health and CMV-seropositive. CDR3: CASSTSGTGNTEAFF. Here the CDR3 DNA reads TGTGCCAGCAGCACCTCCGGGACAGGGAACACTGAAGCTTTCTTT.